This paragraph covers one TCR beta chain sequence. Its cognate antigen is unknown. Amplification used 60 Vbeta primers and 13 Jbeta primers. Profiled with immunoSEQ multiplex PCR; TCRdb holds only in-frame clones, not every one. The data contain 95,000 or so clones, about four fifths of them singletons. This sample was included in a study of cytomegalovirus exposure and HLA in healthy donors. Study summary: An early data release held tens of millions of unique TCRs from HLA-typed donors. Study-level points and caveats: Usually a TCR sequence was rare, but some public TCRs were found in many donors. According to an earlier analysis, most TCR beta V segments yielded productive rearrangements about 90% or about 30% of the time. According to the study, approximately 150 TCR beta chains were cytomegalovirus-associated.

Sequencing was done on a sample of PBMCs. The receptor was derived from a woman in her seventies in good health and CMV-seropositive.

The CDR3 DNA reads as TGTGCCAGCAGCTTAGCGATCAGGAACTACGAGCAGTACTTC. Translating it yields CASSLAIRNYEQYF. The gene calls are TRBV7-2 and TRBJ2-7, with unresolved D. Germline V gene data show CDR1 as SGHTA and CDR2 as FQGNSA. Trimming took off 0 bases at V and 3 bases at J, with 9 bases between the two ends. The CDR3 is 14 residues long.